Included here is one T cell receptor beta chain sequence, with context. Its antigen remains unidentified. The sample comes from a study of CD8+ T cells in alopecia areata. J lost 7 bases, V lost 4 bases, and 10 bases had no gene match. The germline V gene encodes CDR1 SGHDT and CDR2 YYEEEE. The CDR3 has 16 amino acids. In alopecia areata patients, both lesional scalp punch biopsies and peripheral blood were collected. The authors sorted CD4+ and CD8+ T cells from PBMCs. In each case, RNA was isolated and then reverse transcribed into cDNA as the sequencing template. Profiled with immunoSEQ multiplex PCR; TCRdb holds only in-frame clones, not every one. The sample includes 150,000 or so clones, 87% seen only once; the top ten take about 15%. General observations from the study: Scalp specimens additionally yield sequences from normal skin's resident alphabeta T cells.

The chain combines TRBV5-6 with TRBJ2-2, with TRBD1 identical over 10 bases. The TCR comes from a human donor with alopecia areata. Source: CD8+ T cells sorted from blood, taken at week 0. In DNA, the CDR3 is TGTGCCAGCAGCACCCGGGACAGGGGAAAAGGCGGGGAGCTGTTTTTT. Its translation: CASSTRDRGKGGELFF.